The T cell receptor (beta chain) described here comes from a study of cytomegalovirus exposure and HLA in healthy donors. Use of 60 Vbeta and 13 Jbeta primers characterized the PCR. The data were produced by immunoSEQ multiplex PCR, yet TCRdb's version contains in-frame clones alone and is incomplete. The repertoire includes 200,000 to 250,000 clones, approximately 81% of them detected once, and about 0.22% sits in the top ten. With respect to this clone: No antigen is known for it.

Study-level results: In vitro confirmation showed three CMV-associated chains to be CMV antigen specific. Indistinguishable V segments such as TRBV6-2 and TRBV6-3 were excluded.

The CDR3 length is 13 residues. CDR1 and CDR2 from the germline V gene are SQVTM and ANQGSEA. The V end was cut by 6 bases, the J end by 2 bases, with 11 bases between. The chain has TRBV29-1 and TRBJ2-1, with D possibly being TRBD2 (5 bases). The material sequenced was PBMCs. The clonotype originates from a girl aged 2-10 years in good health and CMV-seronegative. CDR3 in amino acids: CSVRTGTYNEQFF. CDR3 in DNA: TGCAGCGTGAGGACGGGAACCTACAATGAGCAGTTCTTC.